Listed here are 15 T cell receptor beta chains from one sample, sequenced in a study of beta chain features in type 1 diabetes. Investigators reverse transcribed all isolated RNA, so they sequenced expressed TCRB transcripts. Using immunoSEQ multiplex PCR, the repertoire was profiled, and TCRdb retains in-frame clones only, with some absent. The sample shows fewer than 900,000 clones, roughly 16% of them seen only once. The sequenced sample was naive CD4+ T cells from blood. These receptors came from a woman younger than 35 in good health.

This clone was picked up a small number of times. The rearrangement joins TRBV11-3 to TRBJ2-5; D remains ambiguous. The V and J ends lost 5 bases and 5 bases respectively, with 12 bases between them. The length of the CDR3 is 13 residues. The germline gives CDR1 SGHNT, CDR2 YENEEA. The DNA for the CDR3 is TGTGCCAGCAGCGCCCGAAACCGGGAGACCCAGTACTTC. Its translation is CASSARNRETQYF. Using reference TRBV11-3 and TRBJ2-5 for the parts outside the CDR3, the full variable domain is EAGVVQSPRYKIIEKKQPVAFWCNPISGHNTLYWYLQNLGQGPELLIRYENEEAVDDSQLPKDRFSAERLKGVDSTLKIQPAELGDSAVYLCASSARNRETQYFGPGTRLLVL.

This clone was recorded a few times. The chain employs TRBV2 and TRBJ2-3; D not certain. Trimming pared 8 bases from V and 4 bases from J, leaving 19 bases between. The germline gives CDR1 SNHLY, CDR2 FYNNEI. The CDR3 consists of 15 residues. The CDR3 sequence is CASAIIPSSADTQYF. The CDR3 coding sequence is TGTGCCAGCGCCATCATCCCCTCGTCGGCAGATACGCAGTATTTT.

The chain is built from TRBV5-1 and TRBJ2-7; D possibly corresponds to TRBD2 (6 bases). Germline CDR1 is SGHRS and CDR2 is YFSETQ. The CDR3 is 14 residues long. Trimming stripped 0 bases from V and 4 bases from J, with 11 bases between. CDR3 nucleotides: TGCGCCAGCAGCTTGGAAACTAGCCTATACGAGCAGTACTTC. It specifies CASSLETSLYEQYF. Supplemented by reference TRBV5-1 and TRBJ2-7, the full variable domain reads KAGVTQTPRYLIKTRGQQVTLSCSPISGHRSVSWYQQTPGQGLQFLFEYFSETQRNKGNFPGRFSGRQFSNSRSEMNVSTLELGDSALYLCASSLETSLYEQYFGPGTRLTVT.

This clone has only a few counts. The chain carries TRBV2 and TRBJ2-1; 8 nucleotides align to TRBD2. The CDR3 is 15 amino acids. The germline CDR1 and CDR2 sequences are SNHLY and FYNNEI. Trimming cost V 5 bases and J 8 bases; bases outside gene matches: 11. CDR3 amino acids: CASSHPGLVAHEQFF. CDR3 nucleotide sequence: TGTGCCAGCAGTCACCCGGGACTAGTGGCCCATGAGCAGTTCTTC.

This clone has more than one count but fewer than ten. The chain joins TRBV27 to TRBJ1-4; D gene ambiguous. Germline values: CDR1 MNHEY, CDR2 SMNVEV (reference sequence). V was clipped by 0 bases and J by 0 bases, with 11 bases between them. The CDR3 has 17 residues. CDR3 coding DNA: TGTGCCAGCAGTTTATCTCTGGGCGACGCAACTAATGAAAAACTGTTTTTT. It translates to CASSLSLGDATNEKLFF.

J is TRBJ2-1 and V is TRBV19; 15 bases map to TRBD2. V was pared by 8 bases and J by 5 bases, with 10 bases of the junction left unmatched. The length of the CDR3 is 17 residues. Per the germline V gene, CDR1 is LNHDA and CDR2 is SQIVND (reference sequence). The CDR3 region is CASSPGLAGGHNNEQFF. The CDR3 coding sequence is TGTGCCAGTTCGCCGGGACTAGCGGGAGGACATAACAATGAGCAGTTCTTC. The variable domain in full, completed from reference TRBV19 and TRBJ2-1, reads DGGITQSPKYLFRKEGQNVTLSCEQNLNHDAMYWYRQDPGQGLRLIYYSQIVNDFQKGDIAEGYSVSREKKESFPLTVTSAQKNPTAFYLCASSPGLAGGHNNEQFFGPGTRLTVL.

This sequence joins TRBV11-3 and TRBJ1-1, with 7 bases matching TRBD1. The CDR3 has 13 amino acids. The V gene end was trimmed by 1 base and the J gene end by 10 bases; junction bases not matched to a gene: 6. CDR1 SGHNT and CDR2 YENEEA come from the germline V gene. In nucleotides, the CDR3 is TGTGCCAGCAGCTTAGGCGGGACAGAGGGAGCTTTCTTT. Its protein product is CASSLGGTEGAFF.

This clone was recorded a few times. The rearrangement joins TRBV13 to TRBJ2-2, with 8 bases identical to TRBD2. The germline V gene has CDR1 PRHDT and CDR2 FYEKMQ (reference sequence). The CDR3 totals 16 residues. After removal of 5 bases from V and 3 bases from J, the junction contained 8 bases not matched to a gene. CDR3 DNA sequence: TGTGCCAGCAGCCCCTTAGCGGGAAGGGACACCGGGGAGCTGTTTTTT. This codes for CASSPLAGRDTGELFF.

This clone was detected a few times. The rearrangement joins TRBV10-1 to TRBJ2-3; TRBD1 agrees at 8 bases. This CDR3 has 15 amino acids. The germline gives CDR1 WNHNN, CDR2 SYGVQD (reference sequence). The V gene end was trimmed by 5 bases and the J gene end by 0 bases; junction bases not matched to a gene: 4. In DNA, the CDR3 is TGCGCCAGCAGTTCAGGACAGGGCAGCACAGATACGCAGTATTTT. Protein product: CASSSGQGSTDTQYF.

This clone has just a few counts. The V and J genes are TRBV5-1 and TRBJ2-7; 8 bases agree with TRBD2. The CDR3 spans 15 residues. Germline CDR1 SGHRS, CDR2 YFSETQ. After removal of 1 base from V and 2 bases from J, the junction contained 5 bases not matched to a gene. The DNA of the CDR3 is TGCGCCAGCAGCTTGTCTGTTAGCGGGGCCTACGAGCAGTACTTC. Protein product: CASSLSVSGAYEQYF.

The V gene is TRBV7-9, the J gene TRBJ2-1, with TRBD2 matching over 12 bases. V dropped 5 bases and J dropped 7; count of bases not matched to a gene: 9. The CDR3 is 16 residues long. Germline CDR1 and CDR2: SEHNR and FQNEAQ (reference sequence). Written as DNA, the CDR3 is TGTGCCAGCAGCGCCGCGACTAGCGGGAGAGGAAATGAGCAGTTCTTC. It is translated as CASSAATSGRGNEQFF.

The rearrangement joins TRBV20-1 to TRBJ2-1; weak D call: TRBD1 (5 bases). V was trimmed by 4 bases and J by 12 bases, leaving 10 bases between them. Per germline, CDR1 DFQATT and CDR2 SNEGSKA (reference sequence). CDR3 length: 10 residues. The CDR3 region is CSAKGPRQFF. The CDR3 bases are TGCAGTGCTAAGGGGCCTCGGCAGTTCTTC.

This clone was detected only a few times. The CDR3 loop is CASSDPGTSGRWDEQFF. The CDR3 bases are TGTGCCAGCAGCGACCCGGGGACTAGCGGGAGGTGGGATGAGCAGTTCTTC. The chain links TRBV11-2 to TRBJ2-1; 15 bases agree with TRBD2. Germline V gene data show CDR1 as SGHAT and CDR2 as FQNNGV. The CDR3 has 17 amino acids. The ends lost 5 bases at V and 8 bases at J; junction bases unmatched: 10.

The table lists this clone with a few counts. The gene calls are TRBV19 and TRBJ2-2, with D perhaps TRBD1 or TRBD2 (5 bases each). The germline V gene has CDR1 LNHDA and CDR2 SQIVND (reference sequence). The CDR3 totals 15 residues. V was shortened by 5 bases and J by 7 bases, with 17 bases between the two germline ends. CDR3 in DNA: TGTGCCAGTAGTGGCAAAACAGGAGGAGTCGGGGAGCTGTTTTTT. It is translated as CASSGKTGGVGELFF.

This clone appeared a few times. The identical CDR3 is also encoded by other nucleotide sequences in the sample. This chain links TRBV7-3 with TRBJ2-1; D is perhaps TRBD1 (5 bases). The CDR3 sequence is 13 residues long. V was clipped by 5 bases and J by 1 base, with 6 bases between them. Looked up from germline, CDR1 is SGHTA and CDR2 is FQGTGA. The CDR3 DNA is TGTGCCAGCAGCCCAGGGTCCTACAATGAGCAGTTCTTC. This sequence encodes CASSPGSYNEQFF.